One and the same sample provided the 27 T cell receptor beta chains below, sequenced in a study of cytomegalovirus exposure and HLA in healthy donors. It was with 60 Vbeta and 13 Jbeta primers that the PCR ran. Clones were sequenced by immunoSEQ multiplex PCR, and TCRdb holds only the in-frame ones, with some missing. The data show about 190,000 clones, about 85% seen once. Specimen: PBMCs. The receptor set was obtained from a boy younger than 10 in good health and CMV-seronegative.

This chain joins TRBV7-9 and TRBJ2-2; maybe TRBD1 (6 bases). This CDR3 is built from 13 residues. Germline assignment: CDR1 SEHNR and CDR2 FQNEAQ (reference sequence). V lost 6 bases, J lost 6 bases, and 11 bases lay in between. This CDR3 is CASRLSGAGELFF. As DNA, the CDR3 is TGTGCCAGCAGACTCTCAGGGGCCGGGGAGCTGTTTTTT.

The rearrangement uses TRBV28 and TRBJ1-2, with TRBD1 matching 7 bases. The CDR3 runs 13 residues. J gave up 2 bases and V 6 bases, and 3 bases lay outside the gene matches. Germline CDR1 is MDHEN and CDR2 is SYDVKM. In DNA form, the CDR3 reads TGTGCCAGCAGAACGGGACAGAACTATGGCTACACCTTC. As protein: CASRTGQNYGYTF.

For the CDR3, the DNA is TGTGCCAGCAGTTACCCTCACAGGGGGGGGACTGAAGCTTTCTTT. Its protein is CASSYPHRGGTEAFF. V gene TRBV6-6 combines with J gene TRBJ1-1, with 8 bases lining up with TRBD1. This CDR3 has 15 amino acids. After removal of 2 bases from V and 5 bases from J, the junction contained 7 bases not matched to a gene. Germline V gives CDR1 MNHNY, CDR2 SVGAGI (reference sequence).

The CDR3 sequence is CASSKALHGAPNNQPQHF. The CDR3 DNA reads as TGTGCCAGCAGCAAAGCGCTTCATGGGGCGCCGAACAATCAGCCCCAGCATTTT. The genes are TRBV21-1 and TRBJ1-5; the DNA was not compared with TRBD1, the D call given in the table. TRBV21-1 constitutes a pseudogene. This CDR3 has 18 amino acids.

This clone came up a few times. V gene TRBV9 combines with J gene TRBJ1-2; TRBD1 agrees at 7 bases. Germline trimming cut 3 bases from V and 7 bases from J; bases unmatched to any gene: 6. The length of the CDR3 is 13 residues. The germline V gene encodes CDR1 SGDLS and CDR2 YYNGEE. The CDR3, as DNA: TGTGCCAGCAGCGCCCGGGACAGAACTGGCTACACCTTC. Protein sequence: CASSARDRTGYTF.

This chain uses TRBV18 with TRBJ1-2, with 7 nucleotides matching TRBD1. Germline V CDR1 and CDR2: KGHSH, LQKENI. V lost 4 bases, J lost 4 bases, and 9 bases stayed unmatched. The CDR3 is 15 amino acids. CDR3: CASSRSGTDLYGYTF. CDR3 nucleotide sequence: TGTGCCAGCTCACGGTCCGGGACAGACCTCTATGGCTACACCTTC. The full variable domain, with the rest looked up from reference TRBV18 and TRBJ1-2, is NAGVMQNPRHLVRRRGQEARLRCSPMKGHSHVYWYRQLPEEGLKFMVYLQKENIIDESGMPKERFSAEFPKEGPSILRIQQVVRGDSAAYFCASSRSGTDLYGYTFGSGTRLTVV.

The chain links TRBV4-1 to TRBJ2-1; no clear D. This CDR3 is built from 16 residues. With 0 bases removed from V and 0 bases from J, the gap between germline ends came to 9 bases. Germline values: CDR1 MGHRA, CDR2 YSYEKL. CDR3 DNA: TGCGCCAGCAGCCAAGAGGGCTGGAACTCCTACAATGAGCAGTTCTTC. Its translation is CASSQEGWNSYNEQFF.

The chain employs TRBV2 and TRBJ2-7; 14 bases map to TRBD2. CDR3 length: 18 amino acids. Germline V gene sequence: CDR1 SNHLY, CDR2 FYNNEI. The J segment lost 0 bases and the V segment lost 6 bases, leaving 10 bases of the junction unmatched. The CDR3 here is CASSNFGLAGGLSYEQYF. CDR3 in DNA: TGTGCCAGCAGCAACTTCGGACTAGCGGGAGGACTCTCCTACGAGCAGTACTTC. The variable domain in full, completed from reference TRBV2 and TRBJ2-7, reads EPEVTQTPSHQVTQMGQEVILRCVPISNHLYFYWYRQILGQKVEFLVSFYNNEISEKSEIFDDQFSVERPDGSNFTLKIRSTKLEDSAMYFCASSNFGLAGGLSYEQYFGPGTRLTVT.

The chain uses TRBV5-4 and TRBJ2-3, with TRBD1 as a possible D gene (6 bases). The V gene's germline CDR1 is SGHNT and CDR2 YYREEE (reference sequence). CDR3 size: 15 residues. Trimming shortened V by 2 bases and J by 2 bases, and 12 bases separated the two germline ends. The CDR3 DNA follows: TGTGCCAGCAGCTTAGGGCAGGGGTTCACAGATACGCAGTATTTT. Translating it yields CASSLGQGFTDTQYF.

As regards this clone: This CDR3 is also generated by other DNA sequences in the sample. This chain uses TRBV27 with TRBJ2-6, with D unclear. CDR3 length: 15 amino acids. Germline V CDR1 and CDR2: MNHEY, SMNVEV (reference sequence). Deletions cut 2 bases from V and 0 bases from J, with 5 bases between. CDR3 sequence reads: CASSLGGSGANVLTF. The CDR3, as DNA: TGTGCCAGCAGTTTAGGCGGCTCTGGGGCCAACGTCCTGACTTTC.

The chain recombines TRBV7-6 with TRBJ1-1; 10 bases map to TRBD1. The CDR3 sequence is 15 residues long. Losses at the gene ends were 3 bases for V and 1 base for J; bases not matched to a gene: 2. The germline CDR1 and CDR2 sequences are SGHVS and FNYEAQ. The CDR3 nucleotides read TGTGCCAGCAGCTTGGGGGACAGGGGGAACACTGAAGCTTTCTTT. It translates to CASSLGDRGNTEAFF.

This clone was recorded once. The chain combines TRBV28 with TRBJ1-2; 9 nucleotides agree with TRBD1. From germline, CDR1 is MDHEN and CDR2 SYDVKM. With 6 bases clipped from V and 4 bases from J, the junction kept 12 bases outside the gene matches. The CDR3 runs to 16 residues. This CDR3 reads CASREAGTGLVYGYTF. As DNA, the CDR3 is TGTGCCAGCAGAGAAGCCGGGACAGGGTTGGTCTATGGCTACACCTTC.

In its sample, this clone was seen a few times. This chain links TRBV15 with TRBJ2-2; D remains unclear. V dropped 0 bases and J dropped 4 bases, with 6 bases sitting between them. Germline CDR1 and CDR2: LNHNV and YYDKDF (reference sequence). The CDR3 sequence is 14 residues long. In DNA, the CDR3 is TGTGCCACCAGCAGAGATCCGGTCACCGGGGAGCTGTTTTTT. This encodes CATSRDPVTGELFF. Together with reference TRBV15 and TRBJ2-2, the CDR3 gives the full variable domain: DAMVIQNPRYQVTQFGKPVTLSCSQTLNHNVMYWYQQKSSQAPKLLFHYYDKDFNNEADTPDNFQSRRPNTSFCFLDIRSPGLGDTAMYLCATSRDPVTGELFFGEGSRLTVL.

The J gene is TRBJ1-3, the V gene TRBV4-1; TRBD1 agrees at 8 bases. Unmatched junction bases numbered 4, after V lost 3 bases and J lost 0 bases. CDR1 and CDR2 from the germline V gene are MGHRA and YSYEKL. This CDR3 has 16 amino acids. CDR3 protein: CASSHPTGGSGNTIYF. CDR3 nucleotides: TGCGCCAGCAGCCATCCCACAGGGGGCTCTGGAAACACCATATATTTT.

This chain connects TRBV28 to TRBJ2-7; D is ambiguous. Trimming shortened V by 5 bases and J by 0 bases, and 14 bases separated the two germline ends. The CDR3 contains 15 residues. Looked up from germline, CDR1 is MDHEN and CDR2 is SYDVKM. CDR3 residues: CASSPPRGPSYEQYF. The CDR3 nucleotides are TGTGCCAGCAGTCCCCCCCGAGGCCCCTCCTACGAGCAGTACTTC.

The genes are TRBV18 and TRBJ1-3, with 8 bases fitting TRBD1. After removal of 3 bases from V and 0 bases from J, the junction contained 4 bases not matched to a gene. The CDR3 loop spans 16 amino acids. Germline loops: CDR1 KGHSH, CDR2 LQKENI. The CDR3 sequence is CASSPDRATSGNTIYF. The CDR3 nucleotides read TGTGCCAGCTCACCGGACAGGGCGACCTCTGGAAACACCATATATTTT.

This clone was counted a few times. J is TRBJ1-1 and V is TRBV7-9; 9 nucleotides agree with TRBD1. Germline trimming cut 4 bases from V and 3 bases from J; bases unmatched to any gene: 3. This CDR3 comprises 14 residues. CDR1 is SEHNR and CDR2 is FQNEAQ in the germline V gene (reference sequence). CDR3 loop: CASSWGQGDTEAFF. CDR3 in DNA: TGTGCCAGCAGCTGGGGACAGGGTGACACTGAAGCTTTCTTT.

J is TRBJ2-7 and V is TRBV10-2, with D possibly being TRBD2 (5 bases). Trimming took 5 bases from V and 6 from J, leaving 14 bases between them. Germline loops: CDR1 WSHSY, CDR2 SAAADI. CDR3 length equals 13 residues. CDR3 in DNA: TGCGCCAGCAGTCGAGCGGAGGTATTCGAGCAGTACGTC. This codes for CASSRAEVFEQYV.

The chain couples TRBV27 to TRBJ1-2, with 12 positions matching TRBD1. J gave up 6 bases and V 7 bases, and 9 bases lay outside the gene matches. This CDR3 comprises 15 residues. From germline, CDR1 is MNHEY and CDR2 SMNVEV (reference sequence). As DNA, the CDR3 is TGTGCCAGCACTGATACGGGACAGGGGGCCAATGGCTACACCTTC. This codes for CASTDTGQGANGYTF.

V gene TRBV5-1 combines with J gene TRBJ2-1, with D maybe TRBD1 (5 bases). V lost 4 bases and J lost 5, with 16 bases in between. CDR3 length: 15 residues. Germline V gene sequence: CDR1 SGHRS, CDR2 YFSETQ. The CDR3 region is CASSHRQGYNNEQFF. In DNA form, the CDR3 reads TGCGCCAGCAGCCACCGGCAGGGCTATAACAATGAGCAGTTCTTC.

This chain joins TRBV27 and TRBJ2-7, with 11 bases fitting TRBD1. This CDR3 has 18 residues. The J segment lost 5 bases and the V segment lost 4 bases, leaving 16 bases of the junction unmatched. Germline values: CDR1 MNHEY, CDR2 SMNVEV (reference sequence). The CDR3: CASSWTFPRDRGAHEQYF. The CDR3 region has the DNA TGTGCCAGCAGTTGGACTTTCCCTCGGGACAGGGGGGCCCACGAGCAGTACTTC.

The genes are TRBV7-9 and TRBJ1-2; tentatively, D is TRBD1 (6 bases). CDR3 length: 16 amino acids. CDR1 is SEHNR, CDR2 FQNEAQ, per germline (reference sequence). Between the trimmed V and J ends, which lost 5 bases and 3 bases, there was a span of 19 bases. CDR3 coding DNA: TGTGCCAGCAGCCCAAAACAGGGACACTCGGACTATGGCTACACCTTC. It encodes CASSPKQGHSDYGYTF.

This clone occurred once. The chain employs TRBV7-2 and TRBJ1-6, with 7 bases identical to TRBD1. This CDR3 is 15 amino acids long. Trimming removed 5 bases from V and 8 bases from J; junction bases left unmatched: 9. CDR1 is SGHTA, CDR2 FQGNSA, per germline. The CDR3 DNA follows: TGTGCCAGCAGCCCCGAGGGGGCCGGATATTCACCCCTCCACTTT. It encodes CASSPEGAGYSPLHF.

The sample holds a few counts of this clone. This CDR3 reads CASSSRGARTSGKGVEQFF. In DNA form, the CDR3 reads TGTGCCAGCAGCTCCCGGGGGGCCCGGACTAGCGGGAAAGGAGTTGAGCAGTTCTTC. This sequence joins TRBV11-2 and TRBJ2-1, with 12 nucleotides matching TRBD2. Per the germline V gene, CDR1 is SGHAT and CDR2 is FQNNGV. Trimming at V came to 4 bases and at J to 9 bases, leaving 19 bases not matched to a gene. This CDR3 has 19 amino acids.

The DNA for the CDR3 is TGTGCCAGCAGCTTCTTTGGTAGCGGGCAAAGCTCCTACAATGAGCAGTTCTTC. It codes for CASSFFGSGQSSYNEQFF. V gene TRBV5-6 combines with J gene TRBJ2-1, with 7 bases fitting TRBD2. The CDR3 runs 18 residues. The germline V gene has CDR1 SGHDT and CDR2 YYEEEE. V lost 2 bases and J lost 0; bases outside the gene matches: 11.

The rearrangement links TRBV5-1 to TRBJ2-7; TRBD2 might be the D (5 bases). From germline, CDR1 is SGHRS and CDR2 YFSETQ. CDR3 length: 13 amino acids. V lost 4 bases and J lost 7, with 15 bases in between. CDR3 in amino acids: CASSPRPGDEQYV. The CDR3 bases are TGCGCCAGCAGCCCCCGGCCCGGGGATGAGCAGTACGTC.

The CDR3 spells CASSLLPPLHF. The CDR3 bases are TGTGCCAGCAGCTTGCTTCCACCCCTCCACTTT. The chain is built from TRBV5-8 and TRBJ1-6, with no clear D. Germline V CDR1 and CDR2: SGHTS, YDEGEE. CDR3 size: 11 residues. Trimming removed 1 base from V and 11 bases from J, with 4 bases in between.